Listed below are T cell receptor beta chains from one sample, sequenced in a study of blood T cell repertoires in COVID-19. Data came from immunoSEQ multiplex PCR; TCRdb stores just in-frame clones and leaves some out. The table has more than 150,000 clones, roughly 80% seen once; the top ten hold about 15%. The sequenced sample was PBMCs or T cells enriched from blood (not recorded which). These receptors were collected from a man in his 60s who had been exposed to COVID-19. The CDR3 runs from the conserved cysteine through the conserved F or W. A D gene is named only where the DNA matches it firmly. Clone sizes are given selectively: once, few, many, or a class where the clone is expanded.

length: 17; D: .; J: TRBJ1-2; V: TRBV19; size: .; CDR3: CASSTQTQQHPNYGYTF; DNA: TGTGCCAGTAGTACCCAAACCCAACAGCATCCGAACTATGGCTACACCTTC
length: 15; D: .; J: TRBJ2-3; V: TRBV7-3; size: .; CDR3: CASSRDRDPTDTQYF; DNA: TGTGCCAGCAGCCGAGACCGGGATCCCACAGATACGCAGTATTTT
length: 16; D: TRBD2; J: TRBJ2-5; V: TRBV27; size: .; CDR3: CASSSGLAGGQETQYF; DNA: TGTGCCAGCAGTTCGGGACTAGCGGGAGGACAAGAGACCCAGTACTTC
length: 14; D: .; J: TRBJ1-5; V: TRBV30; size: .; CDR3: CAWSVRQANQPQHF; DNA: TGTGCCTGGAGTGTGCGACAGGCCAATCAGCCCCAGCATTTT
length: 16; D: TRBD1; J: TRBJ2-5; V: TRBV5-4; size: .; CDR3: CASSLAGGQVVETQYF; DNA: TGTGCCAGCAGCTTGGCCGGCGGACAGGTCGTAGAGACCCAGTACTTC
length: 15; D: .; J: TRBJ2-7; V: TRBV4-2; size: .; CDR3: CASSQDHNNHYEQYF; DNA: TGTGCCAGCAGCCAAGACCATAACAACCACTACGAGCAGTACTTC
length: 20; D: TRBD2; J: TRBJ2-3; V: TRBV3-1/TRBV3-2; size: once; CDR3: CASSLTYPASGTPSTDTQYF; DNA: TGTGCCAGCAGCCTAACCTACCCAGCTAGCGGGACACCTAGCACAGATACGCAGTATTTT
length: 14; D: .; J: TRBJ1-5; V: TRBV28; size: .; CDR3: CASRGEGSNQPQHF; DNA: TGTGCCAGCAGAGGGGAGGGGAGCAATCAGCCCCAGCATTTT
length: 17; D: TRBD1; J: TRBJ1-2; V: TRBV6-6; size: .; CDR3: CASSLRDRGSLAAGYTF; DNA: TGTGCCAGCAGTCTGAGAGACAGGGGGTCCCTGGCTGCTGGCTACACCTTC
length: 14; D: .; J: TRBJ1-1; V: TRBV6-5; size: .; CDR3: CASSYSGGRAEAFF; DNA: TGTGCCAGCAGTTACTCCGGGGGAAGGGCTGAAGCTTTCTTT